These T cell receptor beta chains were read from a single sample in a study of blood T cell repertoires in COVID-19. Assay used: immunoSEQ multiplex PCR; TCRdb lists only in-frame clones, some missing. The repertoire holds roughly 200,000 clones, around 89% seen once, with around 1.3% in the top ten. The sample comprised PBMCs or T cells enriched from blood (not recorded which). The source is a man in his thirties or forties who had recovered from COVID-19. Both conserved end residues are part of each CDR3. Fields, in order: J gene, clone size, V gene, D gene, CDR3 DNA, CDR3 protein. The D gene is left open where the match is weak. Only some rows state a clone size, as once, few, many or a class for expanded clones.

j_call: TRBJ1-5
clone_size: .
v_call: TRBV19
d_call: .
cdr3_nt: TGTGCCAGTAGTATCAGGAGGGGAGGACAGCCCCAGCATTTT
cdr3_aa: CASSIRRGGQPQHF

j_call: TRBJ2-7
clone_size: .
v_call: TRBV3-1/TRBV3-2
d_call: TRBD2
cdr3_nt: TGTGCCAGCAGCCAAGATACAGCTAGCGGGAGTCGCGAGCAGTACTTC
cdr3_aa: CASSQDTASGSREQYF

j_call: TRBJ2-7
clone_size: .
v_call: TRBV10-2
d_call: .
cdr3_nt: TGCGCCAGCAAGCAAGGGGACTACGAGCAGTACTTC
cdr3_aa: CASKQGDYEQYF

j_call: TRBJ2-6
clone_size: .
v_call: TRBV29-1
d_call: .
cdr3_nt: TGCAGCGTTGATTCGACTTCTGGGGCCAACGTCCTGACTTTC
cdr3_aa: CSVDSTSGANVLTF

j_call: TRBJ1-5
clone_size: .
v_call: TRBV18
d_call: .
cdr3_nt: TGTGCCAGCTCACCGGACAGTAGCAGTCAGCCCCAGCATTTT
cdr3_aa: CASSPDSSSQPQHF

j_call: TRBJ2-7
clone_size: .
v_call: TRBV4-2
d_call: .
cdr3_nt: TGTGCCAGCAGCCAAGATGCTAGCCGCTACGAGCAGTACTTC
cdr3_aa: CASSQDASRYEQYF

j_call: TRBJ2-1
clone_size: .
v_call: TRBV5-1
d_call: TRBD2
cdr3_nt: TGCGCCAGCAGCTTACCTCCCGAGACTAGCGGATTAAACAATGAGCAGTTCTTC
cdr3_aa: CASSLPPETSGLNNEQFF

j_call: TRBJ2-2
clone_size: .
v_call: TRBV5-1
d_call: .
cdr3_nt: TGCGCCAGCAGCGTCCAGGGAGGCGGGGAGCTGTTTTTT
cdr3_aa: CASSVQGGGELFF

j_call: TRBJ2-7
clone_size: .
v_call: TRBV18
d_call: .
cdr3_nt: TGTGCCAGCTCATGGAGTAGCGGCCGCCTTTACGAGCAGTACTTC
cdr3_aa: CASSWSSGRLYEQYF

j_call: TRBJ2-1
clone_size: .
v_call: TRBV18
d_call: TRBD2
cdr3_nt: TGTGCCAGCTCAGAGGGACTAGCGGGAGCTCATGAGCAGTTCTTC
cdr3_aa: CASSEGLAGAHEQFF

j_call: TRBJ2-1
clone_size: .
v_call: TRBV5-8
d_call: TRBD1
cdr3_nt: TGTGCCAGCAGCCTCTGGACAGGTAACAATGAGCAGTTCTTC
cdr3_aa: CASSLWTGNNEQFF

j_call: TRBJ2-1
clone_size: .
v_call: TRBV28
d_call: TRBD2
cdr3_nt: TGTGCCAGCAGTGCCTTTAGCGGGAGCTCCTACAATGAGCAGTTCTTC
cdr3_aa: CASSAFSGSSYNEQFF

j_call: TRBJ2-5
clone_size: .
v_call: TRBV6-5
d_call: .
cdr3_nt: TGTGCCAGCAGTCCCGGGAGCAACCAAGAGACCCAGTACTTC
cdr3_aa: CASSPGSNQETQYF

j_call: TRBJ2-1
clone_size: .
v_call: TRBV3-1/TRBV3-2
d_call: TRBD2
cdr3_nt: TGTGCCAGCAGCCATACTAGCGGGAGGGCCATAGACGAGCAGTTCTTC
cdr3_aa: CASSHTSGRAIDEQFF

j_call: TRBJ1-1
clone_size: few
v_call: TRBV27
d_call: TRBD1
cdr3_nt: TGTGCCAGCAGTTTGGCCCTTAGGGGGCCCACTGAAGCTTTCTTT
cdr3_aa: CASSLALRGPTEAFF

j_call: TRBJ2-2
clone_size: .
v_call: TRBV20-1
d_call: .
cdr3_nt: TGCAGTACGACTGACACCGGGGAGCTGTTTTTT
cdr3_aa: CSTTDTGELFF

j_call: TRBJ1-2
clone_size: .
v_call: TRBV4-1
d_call: .
cdr3_nt: TGCGCCAGCAGCCCTCCAGAACGGGCAGGGAACTATGGCTACACCTTC
cdr3_aa: CASSPPERAGNYGYTF

j_call: TRBJ1-1
clone_size: .
v_call: TRBV5-6
d_call: .
cdr3_nt: TGTGCCAGCAGCTTGGGGATTTGGGCAGGGAACACTGAAGCTTTCTTT
cdr3_aa: CASSLGIWAGNTEAFF

j_call: TRBJ1-6
clone_size: .
v_call: TRBV12-3/TRBV12-4
d_call: .
cdr3_nt: TGTGCCAGCAGGAGAGAGTCAGGATTGCCCCTCCACTTT
cdr3_aa: CASRRESGLPLHF

j_call: TRBJ1-2
clone_size: .
v_call: TRBV5-3
d_call: TRBD1
cdr3_nt: TGTGCCAGAAGCCAGGACAGGGAAATATGCGGCTACACCTTC
cdr3_aa: CARSQDREICGYTF

j_call: TRBJ2-7
clone_size: .
v_call: TRBV5-1
d_call: TRBD2
cdr3_nt: TGCGCCAGCAGCTTGCCAATGACTAGCGGGAGCGGAGAGCAGTACTTC
cdr3_aa: CASSLPMTSGSGEQYF

j_call: TRBJ2-6
clone_size: .
v_call: TRBV9
d_call: TRBD1
cdr3_nt: TGTGCCAGCAGCGACGGGGACAGACACTCTGGGGCCAACGTCCTGACTTTC
cdr3_aa: CASSDGDRHSGANVLTF

j_call: TRBJ1-6
clone_size: .
v_call: TRBV27
d_call: TRBD1
cdr3_nt: TGTGCCAGCAGTTTAGGACAGGGGTTGGGTTCACCCCTCCACTTT
cdr3_aa: CASSLGQGLGSPLHF

j_call: TRBJ2-1
clone_size: few
v_call: TRBV6-2/TRBV6-3
d_call: .
cdr3_nt: TGTGCCAGCAGCCAAGGGACAAGGGGCGATTTAAATGAGCAGTTCTTC
cdr3_aa: CASSQGTRGDLNEQFF

j_call: TRBJ2-3
clone_size: .
v_call: TRBV5-1
d_call: TRBD1
cdr3_nt: TGCGCCAGCAGCTCGTACACTACAGGGGAACTGACAGATACGCAGTATTTT
cdr3_aa: CASSSYTTGELTDTQYF

j_call: TRBJ2-7
clone_size: .
v_call: TRBV9
d_call: .
cdr3_nt: TGTGCCAGCAGCGTGGGTACAGGGGGGGTAGTGTACTTC
cdr3_aa: CASSVGTGGVVYF

j_call: TRBJ2-3
clone_size: .
v_call: TRBV30
d_call: .
cdr3_nt: TGTGCCTGGAGTGAAGATAGTACGACAGATACGCAGTATTTT
cdr3_aa: CAWSEDSTTDTQYF

j_call: TRBJ2-7
clone_size: once
v_call: TRBV11-3
d_call: TRBD2
cdr3_nt: TGTGCCAGCAGCTTAGTACCTAGCGGGAGTCACGAGCAGTACTTC
cdr3_aa: CASSLVPSGSHEQYF

j_call: TRBJ1-1
clone_size: .
v_call: TRBV5-4
d_call: .
cdr3_nt: TGTGCCAGCAGCACTCTATTCCGACAGGATATGAACACTGAAGCTTTCTTT
cdr3_aa: CASSTLFRQDMNTEAFF

j_call: TRBJ2-1
clone_size: .
v_call: TRBV28
d_call: TRBD1
cdr3_nt: TGTGCCAGCAGTTTTTTTCTTGGACAGGGTGAGCAGTTCTTC
cdr3_aa: CASSFFLGQGEQFF

j_call: TRBJ1-5
clone_size: .
v_call: TRBV30
d_call: .
cdr3_nt: TGTGCCTGGAGTCCCGGAGGGAGCAATCAGCCCCAGCATTTT
cdr3_aa: CAWSPGGSNQPQHF

j_call: TRBJ2-7
clone_size: .
v_call: TRBV28
d_call: TRBD1
cdr3_nt: TGTGCCAGCAGGCTACCGGGACAGACCTACGAGCAGTACTTC
cdr3_aa: CASRLPGQTYEQYF

j_call: TRBJ1-1
clone_size: .
v_call: TRBV19
d_call: .
cdr3_nt: TGTGCCAGTAGTATGACAGGTATTACTGAAGCTTTCTTT
cdr3_aa: CASSMTGITEAFF

j_call: TRBJ2-2
clone_size: .
v_call: TRBV5-5
d_call: TRBD2
cdr3_nt: TGTGCCAGCAGCTTTCGACTAGCGGGAGTAAACACCGGGGAGCTGTTTTTT
cdr3_aa: CASSFRLAGVNTGELFF

j_call: TRBJ2-4
clone_size: .
v_call: TRBV7-2
d_call: .
cdr3_nt: TGTGCCAGCAGCCAAACGGTAGCCAAAAACATTCAGTACTTC
cdr3_aa: CASSQTVAKNIQYF

j_call: TRBJ1-4
clone_size: .
v_call: TRBV5-1
d_call: TRBD1
cdr3_nt: TGCGCCAGCAGCATAGGGACAGCTTACGATGAAAAACTGTTTTTT
cdr3_aa: CASSIGTAYDEKLFF